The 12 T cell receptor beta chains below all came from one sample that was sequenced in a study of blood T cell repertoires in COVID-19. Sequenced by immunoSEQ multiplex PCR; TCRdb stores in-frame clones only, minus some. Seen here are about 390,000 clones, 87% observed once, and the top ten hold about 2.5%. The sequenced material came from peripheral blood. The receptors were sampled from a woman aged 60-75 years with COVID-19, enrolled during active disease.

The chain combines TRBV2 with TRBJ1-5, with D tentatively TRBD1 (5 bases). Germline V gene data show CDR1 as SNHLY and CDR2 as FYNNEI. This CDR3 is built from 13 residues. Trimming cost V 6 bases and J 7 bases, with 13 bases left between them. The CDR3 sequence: CASRQGPFQPQHF. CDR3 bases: TGTGCCAGCAGGCAGGGTCCGTTCCAGCCCCAGCATTTT.

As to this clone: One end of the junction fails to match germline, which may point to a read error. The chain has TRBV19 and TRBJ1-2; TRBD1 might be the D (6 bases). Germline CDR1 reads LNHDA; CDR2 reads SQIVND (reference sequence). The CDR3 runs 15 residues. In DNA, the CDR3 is TGTGCCAGGAGTACAGGGCCACGGCCCCTCTATGGCTACACCTTC. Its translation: CARSTGPRPLYGYTF.

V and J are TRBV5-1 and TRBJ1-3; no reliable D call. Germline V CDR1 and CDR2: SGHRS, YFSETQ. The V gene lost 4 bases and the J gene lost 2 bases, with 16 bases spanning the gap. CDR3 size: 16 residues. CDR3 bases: TGCGCCAGCAGCAGAGCGGGAGGCTTAACTGGAAACACCATATATTTT. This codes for CASSRAGGLTGNTIYF.

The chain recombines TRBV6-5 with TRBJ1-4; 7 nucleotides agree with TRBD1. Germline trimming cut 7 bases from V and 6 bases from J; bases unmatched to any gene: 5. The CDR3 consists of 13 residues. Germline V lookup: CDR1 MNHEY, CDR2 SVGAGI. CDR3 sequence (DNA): TGTGCCAGCAAAAATAGGGGGCATGAAAAACTGTTTTTT. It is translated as CASKNRGHEKLFF.

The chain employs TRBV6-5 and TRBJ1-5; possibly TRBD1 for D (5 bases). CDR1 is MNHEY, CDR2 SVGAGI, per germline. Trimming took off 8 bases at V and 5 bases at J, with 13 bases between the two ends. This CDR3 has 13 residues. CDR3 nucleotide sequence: TGTGCCAGCGGACACCGGGCCGATCAGCCCCAGCATTTT. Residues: CASGHRADQPQHF.

The CDR3 region is CASSLVLAGPYNEQFF. For the CDR3, the DNA is TGTGCCAGCAGCTTAGTCCTAGCGGGGCCATACAATGAGCAGTTCTTC. The chain uses TRBV11-2 and TRBJ2-1; 9 nucleotides match TRBD2. The CDR3 is 16 residues long. Germline trimming cut 1 base from V and 4 bases from J; bases unmatched to any gene: 5. The germline V gene has CDR1 SGHAT and CDR2 FQNNGV.

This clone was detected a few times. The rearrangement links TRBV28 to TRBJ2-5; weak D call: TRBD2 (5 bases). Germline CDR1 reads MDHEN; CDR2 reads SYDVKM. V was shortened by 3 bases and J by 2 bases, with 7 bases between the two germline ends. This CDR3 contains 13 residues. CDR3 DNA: TGTGCCAGCAGTTTGGGAGTACAAGAGACCCAGTACTTC. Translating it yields CASSLGVQETQYF. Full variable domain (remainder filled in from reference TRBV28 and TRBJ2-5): DVKVTQSSRYLVKRTGEKVFLECVQDMDHENMFWYRQDPGLGLRLIYFSYDVKMKEKGDIPEGYSVSREKKERFSLILESASTNQTSMYLCASSLGVQETQYFGPGTRLLVL.

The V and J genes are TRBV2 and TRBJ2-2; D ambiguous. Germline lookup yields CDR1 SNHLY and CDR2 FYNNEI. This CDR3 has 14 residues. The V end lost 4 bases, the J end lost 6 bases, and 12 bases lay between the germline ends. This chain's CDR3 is CASSASAVPGELFF. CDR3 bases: TGTGCCAGCAGTGCTAGTGCGGTTCCCGGGGAGCTGTTTTTT.

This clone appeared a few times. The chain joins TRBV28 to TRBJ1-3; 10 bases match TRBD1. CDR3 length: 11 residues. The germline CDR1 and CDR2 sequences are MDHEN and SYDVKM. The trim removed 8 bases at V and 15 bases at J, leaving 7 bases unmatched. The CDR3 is CASGTGAQQYF. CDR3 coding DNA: TGTGCCAGCGGGACAGGGGCACAACAATATTTT.

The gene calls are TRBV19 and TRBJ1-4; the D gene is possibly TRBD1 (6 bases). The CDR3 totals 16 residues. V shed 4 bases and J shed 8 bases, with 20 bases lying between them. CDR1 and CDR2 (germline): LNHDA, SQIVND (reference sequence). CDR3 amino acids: CASSKGDGISSEKLFF. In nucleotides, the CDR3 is TGTGCCAGTAGTAAGGGGGACGGAATAAGTAGCGAAAAACTGTTTTTT.

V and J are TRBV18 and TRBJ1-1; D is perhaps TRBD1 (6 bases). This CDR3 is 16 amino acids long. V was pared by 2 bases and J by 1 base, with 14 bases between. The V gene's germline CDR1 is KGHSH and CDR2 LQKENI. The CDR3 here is CASSPGGGGWNTEAFF. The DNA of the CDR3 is TGTGCCAGCTCACCAGGGGGCGGTGGATGGAACACTGAAGCTTTCTTT.

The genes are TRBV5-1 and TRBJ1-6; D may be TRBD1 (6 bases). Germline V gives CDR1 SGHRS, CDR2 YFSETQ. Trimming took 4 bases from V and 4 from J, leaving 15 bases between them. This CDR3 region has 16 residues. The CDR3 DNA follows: TGCGCCAGCAGCGACGGGGGGCAGGGATATAATTCACCCCTCCACTTT. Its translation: CASSDGGQGYNSPLHF.